One and the same sample provided the 18 T cell receptor beta chains below, sequenced in a study of blood T cell repertoires in COVID-19. The repertoire was sequenced with immunoSEQ multiplex PCR; TCRdb's copy has only in-frame clones and lacks some. The sample has roughly 90,000 clones; roughly 87% are singletons. Sequenced material: peripheral blood. All receptors derive from a woman of 80 years or more with active COVID-19.

This clone was observed once. V and J are TRBV4-3 and TRBJ2-7; D might be TRBD1 (5 bases). Germline V gives CDR1 LGHNA, CDR2 YSLEER. Between the trimmed V and J ends, which lost 0 bases and 6 bases, there was a span of 9 bases. The CDR3 is made up of 13 amino acids. The CDR3 DNA sequence: TGCGCCAGCAGCCAAGAAAGGGGTCCCGAGCAGTACTTC. Its protein product is CASSQERGPEQYF.

The chain is built from TRBV7-3 and TRBJ2-3; 8 nucleotides agree with TRBD2. The CDR3 is 15 residues long. Germline CDR1 SGHTA, CDR2 FQGTGA. Losses at the gene ends were 8 bases for V and 0 bases for J; bases not matched to a gene: 7. The DNA for the CDR3 is TGTGCCAGCGGCCGTAGCGGGGCTAGCACAGATACGCAGTATTTT. Translation: CASGRSGASTDTQYF. The whole variable domain, remainder taken from reference TRBV7-3 and TRBJ2-3, is GAGVSQTPSNKVTEKGKYVELRCDPISGHTALYWYRQSLGQGPEFLIYFQGTGAADDSGLPNDRFFAVRPEGSVSTLKIQRTERGDSAVYLCASGRSGASTDTQYFGPGTRLTVL.

In DNA, the CDR3 is TGTGCCAGCAGCCCCCTTGGAGGGGCGGACTATGGCTACACCTTC. Protein sequence: CASSPLGGADYGYTF. The chain employs TRBV7-3 and TRBJ1-2; D is possibly TRBD1 (5 bases). Trimming stripped 5 bases from V and 3 bases from J, with 16 bases between. Germline CDR1 and CDR2: SGHTA and FQGTGA. The CDR3 spans 15 residues.

The V and J genes are TRBV6-2 or TRBV6-3 and TRBJ2-7; the match to TRBD2 covers 14 bases. The V gene's germline CDR1 is MNHEY and CDR2 SVGEGT. The V segment lost 3 bases and the J segment 3 bases; nucleotides outside the gene matches: 4. This CDR3 spans 16 amino acids. The DNA of the CDR3 is TGTGCCAGCAGTTATGGGACTAGCGGGAGTGTCTACGAGCAGTACTTC. It yields the protein CASSYGTSGSVYEQYF.

The rearrangement uses TRBV6-5 and TRBJ2-1, with D uncertain. Trimming shortened V by 11 bases and J by 5 bases, and 13 bases separated the two germline ends. The germline gives CDR1 MNHEY, CDR2 SVGAGI. The CDR3 loop spans 12 amino acids. The CDR3 here is CAAAERHNEQFF. The CDR3 region has the DNA TGTGCCGCGGCAGAGAGACACAATGAGCAGTTCTTC.

The V call is TRBV18, the J call TRBJ2-7; 8 positions agree with TRBD1. The CDR3 runs 13 residues. The V and J ends lost 6 bases and 3 bases, in that order; junction bases with no gene match: 4. Germline CDR1 and CDR2: KGHSH and LQKENI. In DNA, the CDR3 is TGTGCCAGCTCTCGGACAGGGTACTACGAGCAGTACTTC. Translation gives CASSRTGYYEQYF.

The chain employs TRBV19 and TRBJ2-3; D may be TRBD2 (7 bases). V lost 5 bases to trimming and J lost 1 base, with 19 bases between them. The CDR3 is 17 amino acids. Germline CDR1 and CDR2: LNHDA and SQIVND (reference sequence). This CDR3 is CASSATGGPGGTDTQYF. The CDR3 coding sequence is TGTGCCAGTAGTGCCACCGGGGGGCCGGGGGGCACAGATACGCAGTATTTT.

The chain couples TRBV4-3 to TRBJ2-7; D gene uncertain. Germline assignment: CDR1 LGHNA and CDR2 YSLEER. V shed 0 bases and J shed 2 bases, with 8 bases lying between them. The CDR3 totals 14 residues. The CDR3 DNA sequence: TGCGCCAGCAGCCAAGAACAGAGTACCTACGAGCAGTACTTC. Translated, it gives CASSQEQSTYEQYF.

V is TRBV28 and J is TRBJ1-2; TRBD1 matches at 7 bases. CDR1 MDHEN and CDR2 SYDVKM come from the germline V gene. V was clipped by 5 bases and J by 3 bases; unmatched bases: 9. The CDR3 runs 15 residues. The CDR3 DNA sequence: TGTGCCAGCAGTCTCTCCTCAGGGGGATACTATGGCTACACCTTC. It encodes CASSLSSGGYYGYTF.

The rearrangement joins TRBV27 to TRBJ1-1, with 8 bases lining up with TRBD1. This CDR3 spans 17 amino acids. J lost 2 bases, V lost 2 bases, and 10 bases had no gene match. Germline CDR1 is MNHEY and CDR2 is SMNVEV (reference sequence). The CDR3 region is CASSLVGGDRTNTEAFF. Written as DNA, the CDR3 is TGTGCCAGCAGTTTAGTTGGGGGGGACAGGACAAACACTGAAGCTTTCTTT.

The chain is built from TRBV6-1 and TRBJ2-4, with TRBD2 as a possible D gene (6 bases). Trimming left V 1 base short and J 7 bases short, with 14 bases between. This CDR3 region has 15 residues. Germline CDR1 is MNHNS and CDR2 is SASEGT. CDR3 nucleotides: TGTGCCAGCAGTGAAGGGAGGGCCGGTCGGAACATTCAGTACTTC. Residues: CASSEGRAGRNIQYF.

CDR3 DNA: TGTGCCAGCAGCCCCCCGGGACTAGCGGGAGGGCCCCGGAACACCGGGGAGCTGTTTTTT. Its translation is CASSPPGLAGGPRNTGELFF. The chain couples TRBV7-3 to TRBJ2-2; 16 bases align to TRBD2. The trim removed 5 bases at V and 1 base at J, leaving 10 bases unmatched. The V gene's germline CDR1 is SGHTA and CDR2 FQGTGA. CDR3 size: 20 residues.

The chain recombines TRBV29-1 with TRBJ2-3; D possibly corresponds to TRBD1 (5 bases). This CDR3 is built from 14 residues. V shed 6 bases and J shed 7 bases, with 20 bases lying between them. Germline V gene lookup returns CDR1 SQVTM and CDR2 ANQGSEA. CDR3 in DNA: TGCAGCGTCTCATATCCACAGGAGACTTATACGCAGTATTTT. It encodes CSVSYPQETYTQYF.

V usage is TRBV19 and J usage is TRBJ2-7; D ambiguous. CDR3 length: 13 residues. The germline V gene has CDR1 LNHDA and CDR2 SQIVND (reference sequence). Trimming took off 4 bases at V and 6 bases at J, with 13 bases between the two ends. Here the CDR3 DNA reads TGTGCCAGTAGTACAACGACCGGGTTCGAGCAGTACTTC. Protein sequence: CASSTTTGFEQYF.

The gene calls are TRBV25-1 and TRBJ2-3; weak D call: TRBD1 (5 bases). The CDR3 has 15 residues. Germline V lookup: CDR1 MGHDK, CDR2 SYGVNS. Trimming cost V 0 bases and J 4 bases, with 11 bases left between them. CDR3: CASSEYARVADTQYF. In DNA, the CDR3 is TGTGCCAGCAGTGAATATGCCAGGGTAGCAGATACGCAGTATTTT.

The chain has TRBV19 and TRBJ2-1; D is perhaps TRBD1 (6 bases). Trimming shortened V by 4 bases and J by 8 bases, and 15 bases separated the two germline ends. The CDR3 is 14 residues long. Germline values: CDR1 LNHDA, CDR2 SQIVND (reference sequence). CDR3: CASSRLQGPHEQFF. CDR3 in DNA: TGTGCCAGTAGTAGACTACAGGGTCCCCATGAGCAGTTCTTC.

The chain employs TRBV6-5 and TRBJ2-7; D is possibly TRBD1 (6 bases). V was clipped by 6 bases and J by 0 bases, with 15 bases between them. The CDR3 loop spans 15 amino acids. The germline CDR1 and CDR2 sequences are MNHEY and SVGAGI. The CDR3 reads CASRPGTTSSYEQYF. CDR3 coding DNA: TGTGCCAGCAGGCCTGGGACAACGAGCTCCTACGAGCAGTACTTC.

The chain uses TRBV6-1 and TRBJ2-7; 11 nucleotides match TRBD1. The CDR3 consists of 14 residues. V shed 2 bases, J shed 9 bases, and the junction held 6 bases outside the gene matches. In germline, CDR1 is MNHNS, CDR2 SASEGT. CDR3 nucleotides: TGTGCCAGCAGTGAAAGGTCTGGGACAGGGGGGCAGTACTTC. Translating it yields CASSERSGTGGQYF.